The entry that follows covers one T cell receptor (beta chain) sequence. What it recognizes is unknown. Germline and genes here are mouse. The read comes to an end 4 residues before the CDR3 does, leaving the germline J gene to fill in the end. The data belong to a study of CD8+ T cells in alopecia areata. Markers including CD4, CD8alpha, NKG2D and NKG2ACE guided sorting of pooled cutaneous lymph node cells. CDR1 and CDR2 from the germline V gene are FNHDT and SITEND (reference sequence). J was trimmed by 0 bases and V by 1 base; bases with no gene match: 5. This CDR3 contains 16 residues. As the sequencing template, cDNA was produced by extracting RNA and reverse transcribing it. Generated by immunoSEQ multiplex PCR, the TCRdb table keeps only in-frame clones and is missing some. The sample presents 270,000 or so clones, none singletons. Notes on the study in general: Clonality was higher in lesional than normal scalp, especially in alopecia totalis/universalis. Resident alphabeta T-cell populations of normal skin are likewise subject to sequencing in scalp samples.

The TCR was taken from a C3H/HeJ mouse with alopecia areata. The mouse line has the MHC haplotype H2-k. Material: CD4+ T cells sorted from a lymph node. The V call is TRBV19, the J call TRBJ2-3; TRBD1 agrees at 7 bases. The CDR3 loop is CASSIPRGSSAETLYF. The CDR3 bases that were read are TGTGCCAGCAGTATACCCAGGGGGTCTAGTGCAGAA.